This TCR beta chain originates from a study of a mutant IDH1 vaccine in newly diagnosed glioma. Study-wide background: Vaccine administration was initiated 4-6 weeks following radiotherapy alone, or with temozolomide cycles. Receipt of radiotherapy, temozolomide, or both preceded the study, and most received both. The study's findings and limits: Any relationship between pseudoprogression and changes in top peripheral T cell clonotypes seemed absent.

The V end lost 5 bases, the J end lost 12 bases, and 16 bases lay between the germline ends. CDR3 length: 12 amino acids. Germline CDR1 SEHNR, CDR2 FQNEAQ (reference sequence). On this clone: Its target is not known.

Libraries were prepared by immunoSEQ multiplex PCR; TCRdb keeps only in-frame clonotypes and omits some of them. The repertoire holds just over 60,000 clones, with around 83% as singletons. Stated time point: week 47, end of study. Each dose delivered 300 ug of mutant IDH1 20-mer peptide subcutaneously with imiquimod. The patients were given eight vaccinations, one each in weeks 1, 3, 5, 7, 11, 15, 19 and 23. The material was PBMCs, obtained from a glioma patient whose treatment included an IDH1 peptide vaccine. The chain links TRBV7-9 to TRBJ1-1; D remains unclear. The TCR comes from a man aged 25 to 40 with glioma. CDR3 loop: CASSPSEGMTFF. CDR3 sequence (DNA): TGTGCCAGCAGCCCCTCGGAGGGTATGACTTTCTTT.